One and the same sample provided the 8 T cell receptor beta chains below, sequenced in a study of blood T cells in healthy people across ages. A second PCR, run for about 7 to 11 cycles, used a sample-barcoded 5' primer plus a J-beta primer mix. TCRdb independently ran MiXCR on the 5' RACE reads; one entry per CDR3 protein. In the table there are over a million distinct CDR3 sequences, 20% to 25% of which are singletons. The sample was also linked to a second study, of T cells of mothers and their children.

Sequencing was carried out using blood. The receptors here all came from a girl aged 2 to 10 in good health.

V gene TRBV9 combines with J gene TRBJ2-1; the D is unclear. The CDR3 spans 15 residues. Looked up from germline, CDR1 is SGDLS and CDR2 is YYNGEE. Trimming took off 0 bases at V and 8 bases at J, with 15 bases between the two ends. This CDR3 reads CASSVGGLKLDEQFF. The CDR3 DNA follows: TGTGCCAGCAGCGTAGGTGGCCTAAAGCTGGATGAGCAGTTCTTC.

This clonotype was counted many times. The V and J genes are TRBV12-5 and TRBJ1-5, with D unresolved. Germline V gives CDR1 LGHNT, CDR2 FRNRAP. This CDR3 region has 11 residues. The V end was cut by 6 bases, the J end by 6 bases, with 6 bases between. The CDR3 here is CASGPGQPQHF. DNA of the CDR3: TGTGCTAGTGGACCCGGTCAGCCCCAGCATTTT.

The chain has TRBV6-1 and TRBJ1-2; D is unclear. Germline loops: CDR1 MNHNS, CDR2 SASEGT. With 0 bases removed from V and 6 bases from J, the gap between germline ends came to 5 bases. The CDR3 contains 12 residues. For the CDR3, the DNA is TGTGCCAGCAGTGAAGCGCTTCATGGCTACACCTTC. Translating gives CASSEALHGYTF.

The chain links TRBV6-1 to TRBJ2-5; the match to TRBD2 covers 11 bases. The assigned J gene may be wrong: the sequence end matches TRBJ2-1 better. CDR3 length: 18 amino acids. CDR1 and CDR2 (germline): MNHNS, SASEGT. The chain's CDR3 is CASYPGLADILSGNEQFF. CDR3 nucleotides: TGTGCCAGCTATCCGGGACTAGCGGATATATTATCGGGGAATGAGCAGTTCTTC.

The sample holds many counts of this clonotype. The chain couples TRBV7-9 to TRBJ2-1; D remains ambiguous. The CDR3 loop spans 11 amino acids. V gave up 3 bases and J gave up 8 bases, with 5 bases separating them. In germline, CDR1 is SEHNR, CDR2 FQNEAQ (reference sequence). The CDR3 DNA sequence: TGTGCCAGCAGCTTGACGGATGAGCAGTTCTTC. Its translation: CASSLTDEQFF.

The chain couples TRBV4-1 to TRBJ2-7; weak D call: TRBD2 (6 bases). Germline CDR1 and CDR2: MGHRA and YSYEKL. The CDR3 runs 15 residues. V lost 1 base and J lost 7, with 17 bases in between. The CDR3 region has the DNA TGCGCCAGCAGCCAAGGGGAGGCCAGGCGCGGGGAGCAGTACTTC. Amino acids: CASSQGEARRGEQYF.

This clonotype was counted between two and nine times. The chain carries TRBV20-1 and TRBJ2-5, with unresolved D. This CDR3 is built from 11 residues. V lost 6 bases and J 3 bases, leaving 8 bases between the germline ends. Germline loops: CDR1 DFQATT, CDR2 SNEGSKA (reference sequence). The CDR3 nucleotides read TGCAGTGCAGCGATAGAAGAGACCCAGTACTTC. Amino acid sequence: CSAAIEETQYF.

The chain combines TRBV29-1 with TRBJ2-5; 10 bases are shared with TRBD1. The J call is in doubt because the DNA end fits TRBJ2-7 better. Per germline, CDR1 SQVTM and CDR2 ANQGSEA. This CDR3 has 14 amino acids. Written as DNA, the CDR3 is TGCAGCGTCCCCTCGAGGGACAGGGGCTACGAGCAGTACTTC. Protein sequence: CSVPSRDRGYEQYF.